This TCR beta chain derives from a study of glioma-infiltrating T cells. The sample holds many counts of this clonotype. What it recognizes is unknown. Notes on the study in general: Tissue and blood shared very few CDR3 sequences. Above-expected tissue-blood divergence occurred in all gliomas, most in low-grade ones.

Deletions cut 1 base from V and 4 bases from J, with 10 bases between. Germline V gene sequence: CDR1 SEHNR, CDR2 FQNEAQ (reference sequence). This CDR3 spans 14 amino acids. The iRepertoire nested amplicon-rescue multiplex PCR amplified TCR alpha and beta CDR3s from RNA. One-step reverse transcription and amplification started from roughly 100-400 ng of tissue mRNA or PBMC total RNA. A single record per CDR3 protein comes from TCRdb applying MiXCR to the multiplex PCR reads. The table lists more than 85,000 distinct CDR3 sequences, around 25% of them singletons. The receptor's source is a human donor with low-grade glioma or glioblastoma, undergoing nonglioma brain surgery, or in good health (not recorded which). The chain recombines TRBV7-9 with TRBJ2-5; D is unclear. What was sequenced was glioma tissue, nonneoplastic brain tissue, or PBMCs (not recorded which). This chain's CDR3 is CASSLDGSRETQYF. The CDR3 DNA reads as TGTGCCAGCAGCTTAGACGGCTCGCGAGAGACCCAGTACTTC.